This TCR beta chain emerged from a study of CD4 and CD8 cells across lung adenocarcinoma regions. This clonotype was observed many times. Localized lung adenocarcinoma, a non-small cell lung cancer, affected the donors. CDR1 MNHNS and CDR2 SASEGT come from the germline V gene. CDR3 length equals 17 residues. Germline trimming cut 6 bases from V and 10 bases from J; bases unmatched to any gene: 15. MiXCR, run by TCRdb on the PCR reads, gives a single entry per CDR3 protein. The data show over 15,000 distinct CDR3 sequences, with 46% seen just once and around 19% held by the top ten. This sequence was found in a male donor with lung adenocarcinoma. The CD4 and CD8 labels of this study may be unreliable. Sample: CD4+ T cells from the margin of a lung tumor. This chain uses TRBV6-1 with TRBJ2-1; 13 bases line up with TRBD2. CDR3 region: CASSDTSGRAKDYEQFF. CDR3 nucleotides: TGTGCCAGCAGCGATACTAGCGGGAGGGCAAAGGACTACGAGCAGTTCTTC.